The sample holds one count of the clone carrying this T cell receptor (beta chain). Its antigen is not identified. With a J-beta primer mix and a sample-barcoded 5' primer, a second PCR ran about 7 to 12 cycles. All cDNA molecules were each tagged by a template-switch adaptor with 12 random nucleotides. In TCRdb, the 5' RACE reads were re-called with MiXCR into one record per CDR3 protein. The sample carries 850,000 to 1,000,000 distinct CDR3 sequences, roughly 50% recorded once. This record belongs to a study of blood T cells in healthy people across ages. Study overall: With template switching, about one barcoded beta molecule was captured per two T cells.

Study-level points and caveats: What prevented conclusive comparison of naive and antigen-experienced cells was that PBMCs were unsorted. A roughly linear age-dependent decrease characterized TCR beta diversity per million T cells.

The clonotype comes from a woman in her sixties in good health. The sequenced material came from blood.

CDR3 coding DNA: TGTGCCAGCAGTGAGGGGACCCCCTACGAGCAGTACTTC. Encoded protein: CASSEGTPYEQYF. The chain is built from TRBV6-1 and TRBJ2-5, with D perhaps assigned TRBD1 or TRBD2 (5 bases each). With the DNA end fitting TRBJ2-7 better, the J assignment may be wrong. Germline CDR1 MNHNS, CDR2 SASEGT. The CDR3 runs 13 residues.